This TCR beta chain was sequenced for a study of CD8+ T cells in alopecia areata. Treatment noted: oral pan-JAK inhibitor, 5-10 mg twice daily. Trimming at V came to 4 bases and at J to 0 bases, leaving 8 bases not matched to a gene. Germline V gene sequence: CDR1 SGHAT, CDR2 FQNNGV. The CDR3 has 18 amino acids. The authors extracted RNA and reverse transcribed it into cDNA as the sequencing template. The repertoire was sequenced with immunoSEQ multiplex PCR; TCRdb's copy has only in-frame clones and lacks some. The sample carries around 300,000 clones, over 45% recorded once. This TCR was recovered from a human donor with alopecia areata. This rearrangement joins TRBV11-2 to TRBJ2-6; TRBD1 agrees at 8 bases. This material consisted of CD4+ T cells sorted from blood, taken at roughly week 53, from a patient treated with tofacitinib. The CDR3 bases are TGTGCCAGCAGCTCCTACGGGACAGGCAGCTCTGGGGCCAACGTCCTGACTTTC. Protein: CASSSYGTGSSGANVLTF.